This T cell receptor beta chain was observed in a study of STAT3 mutations in large granular lymphocyte leukemia. General study points: In T-cell large granular lymphocyte leukemia, about half of patients showed multiple immunodominant subclonotypes. A small but highly pathogenic clone may have been missed.

About this clone: Its antigen is undetermined.

Each sample's TCRbeta library yielded on average roughly 41,000 productive templates. The method was immunoSEQ multiplex PCR; TCRdb's version includes in-frame clones alone and lacks a portion of them. The repertoire includes about 1,500 clones, roughly 57% of them detected once, and more than 65% sits in the top ten. The receptor was derived from a man aged 55-75 years with T-cell large granular lymphocyte leukemia. Some clones in this sample may be carry-over from other donors' samples. Sequencing was performed on peripheral blood mononuclear cells.

In nucleotides, the CDR3 is TGTGCCAGCTCACCACCGAACAGGGGCGACTACGAGCAGTACTTC. Translation gives CASSPPNRGDYEQYF. This chain connects TRBV18 to TRBJ2-7; TRBD1 aligns across 7 bases. CDR3 length equals 15 residues. J lost 3 bases, V lost 0 bases, and 5 bases had no gene match. Germline CDR1 and CDR2: KGHSH and LQKENI.